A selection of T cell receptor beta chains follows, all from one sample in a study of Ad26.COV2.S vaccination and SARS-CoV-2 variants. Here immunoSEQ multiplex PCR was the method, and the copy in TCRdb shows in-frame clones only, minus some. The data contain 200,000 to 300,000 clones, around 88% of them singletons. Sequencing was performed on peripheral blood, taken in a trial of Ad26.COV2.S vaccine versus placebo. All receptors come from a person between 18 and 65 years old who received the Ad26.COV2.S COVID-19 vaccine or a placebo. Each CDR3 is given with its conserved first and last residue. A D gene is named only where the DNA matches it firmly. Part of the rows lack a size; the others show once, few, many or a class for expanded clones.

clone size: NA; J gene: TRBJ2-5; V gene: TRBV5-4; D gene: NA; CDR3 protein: CASSFSGTYQETQYF; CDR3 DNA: TGTGCCAGCAGCTTCTCGGGGACCTACCAAGAGACCCAGTACTTC
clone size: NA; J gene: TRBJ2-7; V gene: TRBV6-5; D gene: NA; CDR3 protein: CASSYSGGVSAYEQYF; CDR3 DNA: TGTGCCAGCAGTTACTCGGGCGGGGTGAGCGCCTACGAGCAGTACTTC
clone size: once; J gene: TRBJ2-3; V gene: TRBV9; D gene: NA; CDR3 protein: CASSVDPPSSGALDTQYF; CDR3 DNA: TGTGCCAGCAGCGTCGACCCCCCCTCTTCGGGGGCACTGGATACGCAGTATTTT
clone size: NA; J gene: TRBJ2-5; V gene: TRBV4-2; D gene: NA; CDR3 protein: CASSQSLGQTQQTQYF; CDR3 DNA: TGTGCCAGCAGCCAGTCACTCGGACAGACTCAACAGACCCAGTACTTC
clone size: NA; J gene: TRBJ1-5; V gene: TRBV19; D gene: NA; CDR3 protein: CASSISRTIYQPQHF; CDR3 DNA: TGTGCCAGTAGTATTTCCAGGACAATTTATCAGCCCCAGCATTTT
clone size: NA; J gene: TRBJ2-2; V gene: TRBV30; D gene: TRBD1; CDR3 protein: CAWGPGDRDTGELFF; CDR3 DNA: TGTGCCTGGGGCCCCGGGGACAGGGACACCGGGGAGCTGTTTTTT
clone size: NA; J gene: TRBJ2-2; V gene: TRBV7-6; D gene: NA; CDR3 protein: CASSFSRDRTGELFF; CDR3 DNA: TGTGCCAGCAGCTTCAGCAGGGATAGAACCGGGGAGCTGTTTTTT
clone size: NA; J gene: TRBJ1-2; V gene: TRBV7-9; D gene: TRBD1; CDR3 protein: CASSPKDPGQGSGYTF; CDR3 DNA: TGTGCCAGCAGCCCAAAAGATCCGGGACAGGGAAGCGGCTACACCTTC
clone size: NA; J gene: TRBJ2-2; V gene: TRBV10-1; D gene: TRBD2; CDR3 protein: CASSESRTSGGLNTGELFF; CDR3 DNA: TGCGCCAGCAGTGAGTCGAGGACTAGCGGGGGCCTGAACACCGGGGAGCTGTTTTTT
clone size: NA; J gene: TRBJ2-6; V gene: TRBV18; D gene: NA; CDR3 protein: CASSPVNSGANVLTF; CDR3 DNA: TGTGCCAGCTCACCAGTGAACTCTGGGGCCAACGTCCTGACTTTC
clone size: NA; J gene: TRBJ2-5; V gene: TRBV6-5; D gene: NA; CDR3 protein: CASSYSRFAQETQYF; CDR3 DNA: TGTGCCAGCAGTTACTCGAGGTTCGCCCAAGAGACCCAGTACTTC
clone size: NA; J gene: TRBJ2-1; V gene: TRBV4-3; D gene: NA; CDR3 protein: CASNKEPYGSSYNEQFF; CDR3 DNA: TGCGCCAGCAACAAGGAGCCATACGGGAGTTCATACAATGAGCAGTTCTTC
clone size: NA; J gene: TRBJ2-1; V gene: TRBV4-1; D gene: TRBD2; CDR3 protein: CASSLPGGAPYNEQFF; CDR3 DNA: TGCGCCAGCAGCCTTCCCGGGGGGGCCCCCTACAATGAGCAGTTCTTC
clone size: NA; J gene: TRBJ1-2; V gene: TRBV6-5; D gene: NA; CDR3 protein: CASNPGHIYGYTF; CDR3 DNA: TGTGCCAGCAACCCAGGACACATCTATGGCTACACCTTC
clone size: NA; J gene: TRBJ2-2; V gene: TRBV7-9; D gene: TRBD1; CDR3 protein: CASSPMDRALTGELFF; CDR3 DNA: TGTGCCAGCAGCCCAATGGACAGGGCTCTGACCGGGGAGCTGTTTTTT
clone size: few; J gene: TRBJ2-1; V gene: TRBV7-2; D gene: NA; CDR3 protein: CASSLTGPLYNEQFF; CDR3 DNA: TGTGCCAGCAGCCTCACAGGGCCCTTATACAATGAGCAGTTCTTC
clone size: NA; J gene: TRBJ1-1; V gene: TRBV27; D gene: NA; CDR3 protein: CASSLEARVNTEAFF; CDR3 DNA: TGTGCCAGCAGTTTAGAAGCTCGGGTGAACACTGAAGCTTTCTTT
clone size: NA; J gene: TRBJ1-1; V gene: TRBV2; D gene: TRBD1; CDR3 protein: CASLKGQGGGNMNTEAFF; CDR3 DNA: TGTGCCAGCCTCAAAGGACAGGGAGGGGGGAACATGAACACTGAAGCTTTCTTT
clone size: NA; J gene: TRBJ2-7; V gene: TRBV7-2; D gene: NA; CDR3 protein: CASSSRGGSSYEQYF; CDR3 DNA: TGTGCCAGCAGCTCGAGGGGGGGAAGCTCCTACGAGCAGTACTTC
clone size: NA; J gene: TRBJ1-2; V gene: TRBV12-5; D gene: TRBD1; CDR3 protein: CASGLGTGRGYTF; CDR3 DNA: TGTGCTAGTGGTCTCGGGACAGGGCGCGGCTACACCTTC
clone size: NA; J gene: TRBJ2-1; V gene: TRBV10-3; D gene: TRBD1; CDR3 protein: CAIRGAGGTYNEQFF; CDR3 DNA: TGTGCCATCCGAGGGGCAGGGGGAACATACAATGAGCAGTTCTTC
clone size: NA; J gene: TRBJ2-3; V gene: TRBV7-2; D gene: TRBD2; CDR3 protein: CASSPPGGLAEHTQYF; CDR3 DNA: TGTGCCAGCAGCCCCCCCGGGGGACTAGCCGAGCATACGCAGTATTTT
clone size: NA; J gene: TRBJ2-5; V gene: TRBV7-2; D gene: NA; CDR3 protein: CASSRDGRFTQYF; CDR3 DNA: TGTGCCAGCAGCCGGGACGGTCGATTCACCCAGTACTTC
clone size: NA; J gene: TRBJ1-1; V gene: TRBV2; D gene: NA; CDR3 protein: CATMGGRYTEAFF; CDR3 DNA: TGTGCCACCATGGGGGGGCGGTACACTGAAGCTTTCTTT
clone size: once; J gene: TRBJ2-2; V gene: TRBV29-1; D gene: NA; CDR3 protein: CSVAGSNTGELFF; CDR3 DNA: TGCAGCGTCGCAGGATCGAACACCGGGGAGCTGTTTTTT
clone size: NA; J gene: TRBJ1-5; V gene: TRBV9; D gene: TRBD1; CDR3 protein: CASSPHRGRDQPQHF; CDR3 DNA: TGTGCCAGCAGCCCCCACAGGGGGAGGGATCAGCCCCAGCATTTT
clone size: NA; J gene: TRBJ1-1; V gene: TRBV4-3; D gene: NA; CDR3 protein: CASSQGVGGIEAFF; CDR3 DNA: TGCGCCAGCAGCCAAGGGGTAGGGGGGATTGAAGCTTTCTTT
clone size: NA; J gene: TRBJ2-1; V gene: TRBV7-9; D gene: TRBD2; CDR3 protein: CASSLGTSTHNEQFF; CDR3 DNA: TGTGCCAGCAGTTTAGGGACTAGCACCCACAATGAGCAGTTCTTC
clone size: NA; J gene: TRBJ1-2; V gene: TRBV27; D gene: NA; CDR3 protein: CASTHKEGWFWIHGYTF; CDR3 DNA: TGTGCCAGCACCCATAAAGAGGGCTGGTTTTGGATTCATGGCTACACCTTC
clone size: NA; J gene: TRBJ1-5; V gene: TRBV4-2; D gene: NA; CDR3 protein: CASSQESTGYQPQHF; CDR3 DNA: TGTGCCAGCAGCCAAGAATCCACAGGATATCAGCCCCAGCATTTT
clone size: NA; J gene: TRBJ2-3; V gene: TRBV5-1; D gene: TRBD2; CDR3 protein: CASSSGTSGTIQLSTDTQYF; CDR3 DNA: TGCGCCAGCAGCTCCGGGACTAGCGGGACCATCCAGCTTAGCACAGATACGCAGTATTTT
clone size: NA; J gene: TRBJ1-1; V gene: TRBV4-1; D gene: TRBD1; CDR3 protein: CASRQTGLNTEAFF; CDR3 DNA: TGCGCCAGCAGGCAGACAGGGTTGAACACTGAAGCTTTCTTT
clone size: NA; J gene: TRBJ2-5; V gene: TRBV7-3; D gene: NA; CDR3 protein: CASSSGTAQETQYF; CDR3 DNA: TGTGCCAGCAGCTCAGGGACTGCTCAAGAGACCCAGTACTTC
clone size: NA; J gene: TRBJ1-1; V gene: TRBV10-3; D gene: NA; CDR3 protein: CAISLDSNTEAFF; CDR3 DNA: TGTGCCATCAGCTTGGACAGCAACACTGAAGCTTTCTTT
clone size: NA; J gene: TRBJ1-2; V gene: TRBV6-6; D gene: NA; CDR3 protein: CASSYSESGGGYTF; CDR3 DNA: TGTGCCAGCAGTTACTCGGAATCCGGGGGTGGCTACACCTTC
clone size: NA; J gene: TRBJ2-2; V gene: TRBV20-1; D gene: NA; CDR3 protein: CSATWRGELFF; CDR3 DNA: TGCAGTGCTACTTGGCGCGGGGAGCTGTTTTTT
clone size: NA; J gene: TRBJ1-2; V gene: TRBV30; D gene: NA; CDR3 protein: CAWSRPGLVGYGYTF; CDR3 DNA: TGTGCCTGGAGTCGACCCGGTCTTGTGGGGTATGGCTACACCTTC
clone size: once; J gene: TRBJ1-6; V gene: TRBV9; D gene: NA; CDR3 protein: CASSVAPGRLGSPLHF; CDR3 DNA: TGTGCCAGCAGCGTAGCGCCAGGGCGGCTTGGTTCACCCCTCCACTTT
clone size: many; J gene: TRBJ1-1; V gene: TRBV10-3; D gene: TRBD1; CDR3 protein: CAISDVDRGGSEAFF; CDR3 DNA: TGTGCCATCAGTGACGTGGACAGGGGCGGTTCTGAAGCTTTCTTT
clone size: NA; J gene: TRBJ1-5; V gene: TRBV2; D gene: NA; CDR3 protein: CASRGLSWDGPSNQPQHF; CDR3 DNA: TGTGCCAGCAGGGGGCTTTCATGGGACGGTCCAAGCAATCAGCCCCAGCATTTT